A single sample gave rise to the 18 T cell receptor beta chains below, sequenced in a study of early T cells in non-severe SARS-CoV-2 infection. TCRdb passed the 5' RACE reads through MiXCR, listing each CDR3 protein once. This table holds 55,000 to 70,000 distinct CDR3 sequences, about 5.6% found once. The specimen sequenced was whole blood. All receptors derive from an adult who was a healthcare worker with PCR-confirmed SARS-CoV-2 infection or an uninfected control (not recorded which).

This clonotype was counted at least ten times. This chain links TRBV11-3 with TRBJ2-2, with D perhaps given as TRBD1 or TRBD2 (5 bases each). Germline CDR1 is SGHNT and CDR2 is YENEEA. V was trimmed by 4 bases and J by 4 bases, leaving 19 bases between them. The CDR3 sequence is 17 residues long. CDR3 amino acids: CASSSFTGTYGTGELFF. For the CDR3, the DNA is TGTGCCAGCAGCTCATTCACCGGGACCTACGGCACCGGGGAGCTGTTTTTT.

This clonotype was counted many times. The chain links TRBV18 to TRBJ1-1, with 8 bases aligning to TRBD1. Trimming removed 3 bases from V and 8 bases from J; junction bases left unmatched: 8. The CDR3 has 14 amino acids. Germline CDR1 reads KGHSH; CDR2 reads LQKENI. CDR3 nucleotide sequence: TGTGCCAGCTCACCCGCGGACAGGGAGGGAGAAGCTTTCTTT. Translating it yields CASSPADREGEAFF. The full variable domain, rest sourced from reference TRBV18 and TRBJ1-1, is NAGVMQNPRHLVRRRGQEARLRCSPMKGHSHVYWYRQLPEEGLKFMVYLQKENIIDESGMPKERFSAEFPKEGPSILRIQQVVRGDSAAYFCASSPADREGEAFFGQGTRLTVV.

In its sample, this clonotype was seen many times. The chain employs TRBV20-1 and TRBJ1-2; no clear D gene. Germline values: CDR1 DFQATT, CDR2 SNEGSKA (reference sequence). The length of the CDR3 is 13 residues. DNA for the CDR3: TGCACCCCAGTGGCGACGTTTAACTATGGCTACACCTTC. Translating gives CTPVATFNYGYTF.

Many counts were recorded for this clonotype. V usage is TRBV6-2 or TRBV6-3 and J usage is TRBJ2-5; 10 bases match TRBD1. This CDR3 region has 15 residues. Germline V lookup: CDR1 MNHEY, CDR2 SVGEGT. The ends lost 5 bases at V and 2 bases at J; junction bases unmatched: 5. The CDR3 DNA reads TGTGCCAGCAGTCGCCGGGACAGGGGACAAGAGACCCAGTACTTC. Its translation: CASSRRDRGQETQYF.

The table lists this clonotype with many counts. The chain combines TRBV18 with TRBJ2-1; TRBD1 matches at 7 bases. Germline values: CDR1 KGHSH, CDR2 LQKENI. There are 14 residues in the CDR3. Trimming at V came to 2 bases and at J to 13 bases, leaving 11 bases not matched to a gene. CDR3 DNA: TGTGCCAGCTCACCAGGAGAAAAGGGGGCCTTCCAGTTCTTC. Translation gives CASSPGEKGAFQFF.

This rearrangement joins TRBV20-1 to TRBJ2-7; the match to TRBD2 covers 8 bases. The CDR3 sequence is 15 residues long. Germline CDR1 and CDR2: DFQATT and SNEGSKA (reference sequence). V was pared by 6 bases and J by 5 bases, with 15 bases of the junction left unmatched. The CDR3 spells CSASVVAGTGNEQYF. CDR3 DNA: TGCAGTGCCTCGGTAGTAGCGGGAACGGGGAACGAGCAGTACTTC.

This clonotype appeared many times. The chain couples TRBV7-6 to TRBJ1-5; a weak D match, TRBD1 (6 bases). This CDR3 spans 15 amino acids. The germline V gene has CDR1 SGHVS and CDR2 FNYEAQ. The V end was cut by 5 bases, the J end by 5 bases, with 16 bases between. CDR3 protein: CASSPIGRGHQPQHF. The DNA of the CDR3 is TGTGCCAGCAGCCCGATCGGGCGGGGGCATCAGCCCCAGCATTTT. Together with reference TRBV7-6 and TRBJ1-5, the CDR3 gives the full variable domain: GAGVSQSPRYKVTKRGQDVALRCDPISGHVSLYWYRQALGQGPEFLTYFNYEAQQDKSGLPNDRFSAERPEGSISTLTIQRTEQRDSAMYRCASSPIGRGHQPQHFGDGTRLSIL.

This clonotype was counted many times. This rearrangement joins TRBV27 to TRBJ1-3, with D perhaps matching TRBD1 (5 bases). V dropped 3 bases and J dropped 8 bases, with 14 bases sitting between them. The CDR3 totals 14 residues. Germline CDR1 MNHEY, CDR2 SMNVEV (reference sequence). This CDR3 is CASSFGDRGDTIYF. The CDR3 DNA reads as TGTGCCAGCAGTTTCGGCGATCGGGGCGACACCATATATTTT.

This clonotype appeared many times. V gene TRBV12-3 or TRBV12-4 combines with J gene TRBJ2-2; 7 nucleotides agree with TRBD1. This CDR3 has 13 residues. V shed 6 bases and J 7 bases; nucleotides not matched to a gene: 5. The CDR3 spells CASRKTGDGELFF. The CDR3 nucleotides read TGTGCCAGCAGGAAAACAGGGGACGGGGAGCTGTTTTTT.

The chain has TRBV7-8 and TRBJ2-7; D remains ambiguous. V lost 2 bases to trimming and J lost 3 bases, with 11 bases between them. The CDR3 has 14 residues. CDR1 and CDR2 (germline): SGHVS, FQNEAQ. The CDR3 DNA sequence: TGTGCCAGCAGCTTATCGCCGGCAGACTACGAGCAGTACTTC. Translation: CASSLSPADYEQYF.

The chain combines TRBV9 with TRBJ1-6, with 11 bases fitting TRBD1. CDR3 length: 14 amino acids. Per the germline V gene, CDR1 is SGDLS and CDR2 is YYNGEE. V shed 4 bases, J shed 10 bases, and the junction held 4 bases outside the gene matches. CDR3 residues: CASSLDRGRSPLHF. The CDR3 nucleotides read TGTGCCAGCAGCCTGGACAGGGGGCGATCACCCCTCCACTTT.

In this sample, this clonotype turned up a few times. The J gene is TRBJ2-5, the V gene TRBV28; D is unclear. This CDR3 has 16 residues. V gave up 6 bases and J gave up 3 bases, with 20 bases separating them. Germline CDR1 MDHEN, CDR2 SYDVKM. CDR3 bases: TGTGCCAGCAGCCAATCTGGTCGGCCCCAAAAAGAGACCCAGTACTTC. Translating gives CASSQSGRPQKETQYF.

This clonotype was observed at least ten times. This chain connects TRBV29-1 to TRBJ2-2, with D perhaps TRBD2 (5 bases). The CDR3 spans 14 residues. Trimming shortened V by 4 bases and J by 5 bases, and 14 bases separated the two germline ends. Germline-derived CDR1 and CDR2 are SQVTM and ANQGSEA. The CDR3 sequence: CSVVVSRGTGELFF. As DNA, the CDR3 is TGCAGCGTTGTCGTGTCCCGAGGGACCGGGGAGCTGTTTTTT.

This clonotype has at least ten counts. The junction does not match germline at one end; this may be a read error. The V and J genes are TRBV20-1 and TRBJ1-6; 12 bases fit TRBD1. This CDR3 is built from 15 residues. In germline, CDR1 is DFQATT, CDR2 SNEGSKA (reference sequence). The CDR3 spells CSARGQGAYNSPLHF. CDR3 DNA sequence: TGCAGTGCTAGGGGACAGGGGGCTTATAATTCACCCCTCCATTTT.

In this sample, this clonotype turned up many times. V usage is TRBV7-8 and J usage is TRBJ1-6; TRBD1 aligns across 10 bases. Germline V gene lookup returns CDR1 SGHVS and CDR2 FQNEAQ. Trimming at V came to 5 bases and at J to 10 bases, leaving 8 bases not matched to a gene. This CDR3 has 15 residues. The CDR3 loop is CASSPRGQGFSPLHF. As DNA, the CDR3 is TGTGCCAGCAGCCCACGGGGACAGGGGTTCTCACCCCTCCACTTT.

Ten or more counts support this clonotype. The chain employs TRBV7-3 and TRBJ2-3; 8 bases fit TRBD2. This CDR3 has 18 amino acids. V shed 5 bases and J 2 bases; nucleotides not matched to a gene: 15. CDR1 and CDR2 (germline): SGHTA, FQGTGA. Written as DNA, the CDR3 is TGTGCCAGCAGCCCAAACCCCACGAGAGCGGGGGTCACAGATACGCAGTATTTT. Amino acids: CASSPNPTRAGVTDTQYF.

This clonotype occurred a few times. The chain has TRBV15 and TRBJ1-6; D uncertain. In germline, CDR1 is LNHNV, CDR2 YYDKDF (reference sequence). The ends were cut back, 5 bases at V and 0 bases at J, with 8 bases in the middle. The length of the CDR3 is 15 residues. CDR3: CATSQASSYNSPLHF. CDR3 nucleotides: TGTGCCACCAGCCAGGCGAGCTCCTATAATTCACCCCTCCACTTT.

This clonotype occurred a few times. The chain employs TRBV6-2 or TRBV6-3 and TRBJ2-7, with TRBD1 matching 7 bases. The CDR3 has 14 residues. The germline gives CDR1 MNHEY, CDR2 SVGEGT. V gave up 5 bases and J gave up 0 bases; unmatched junction bases: 4. CDR3: CASSRDSVSYEQYF. The CDR3 nucleotides are TGTGCCAGCAGTAGGGACAGCGTCTCCTACGAGCAGTACTTC.